These 17 T cell receptor beta chains were sequenced from one sample in a study of blood T cell repertoires in COVID-19. Here immunoSEQ multiplex PCR was the method, and the copy in TCRdb shows in-frame clones only, minus some. The table shows a few hundred thousand clones, with 70% to 90% occurring only once. Sequenced: PBMCs or T cells enriched from blood (not recorded which). The receptors here all came from a young man who had recovered from COVID-19.

This clone was found once. This chain's CDR3 is CAIRREAKSYEQYF. The CDR3 DNA is TGTGCCATCAGACGGGAGGCAAAGAGCTACGAGCAGTACTTC. This rearrangement joins TRBV10-3 to TRBJ2-7; 7 bases match TRBD2. This CDR3 has 14 amino acids. V trimming: 6 bases; J trimming: 3 bases; junction bases outside the gene matches: 8. The germline CDR1 and CDR2 sequences are ENHRY and SYGVKD.

This chain links TRBV7-9 with TRBJ2-7, with 10 bases fitting TRBD1. The trim removed 4 bases at V and 5 bases at J, leaving 8 bases unmatched. The CDR3 has 15 residues. From germline, CDR1 is SEHNR and CDR2 FQNEAQ (reference sequence). The CDR3, as DNA: TGTGCCAGCAGCTCCCGACAGGGGGCTAGGAACGAGCAGTACTTC. Translation: CASSSRQGARNEQYF. Based on the CDR3 plus reference TRBV7-9 and TRBJ2-7, the full variable domain is DTGVSQNPRHKITKRGQNVTFRCDPISEHNRLYWYRQTLGQGPEFLTYFQNEAQLEKSRLLSDRFSAERPKGSFSTLEIQRTEQGDSAMYLCASSSRQGARNEQYFGPGTRLTVT.

The rearrangement uses TRBV10-3 and TRBJ2-1, with TRBD1 identical over 7 bases. The CDR3 contains 15 residues. Germline V gives CDR1 ENHRY, CDR2 SYGVKD. Losses at the gene ends were 3 bases for V and 5 bases for J; bases not matched to a gene: 7. Here the CDR3 reads CAISDSGTDDNEQFF. Here the CDR3 DNA reads TGTGCCATCAGTGACTCCGGGACAGACGACAATGAGCAGTTCTTC.

The chain has TRBV24-1 and TRBJ1-1; D perhaps matches TRBD1 (5 bases). Per the germline V gene, CDR1 is KGHDR and CDR2 is SFDVKD. Trimming stripped 4 bases from V and 6 bases from J, with 11 bases between. This CDR3 is built from 13 residues. CDR3: CATSDSGSPEAFF. The CDR3 coding sequence is TGTGCCACCAGTGACTCAGGGTCCCCTGAAGCTTTCTTT.

This chain uses TRBV9 with TRBJ2-1; TRBD1 aligns across 8 bases. J was trimmed by 8 bases and V by 4 bases; bases with no gene match: 11. This CDR3 has 15 amino acids. Per the germline V gene, CDR1 is SGDLS and CDR2 is YYNGEE. CDR3 bases: TGTGCCAGCAGCCCTCGACAGGGGACCAGGTATGAGCAGTTCTTC. It is translated as CASSPRQGTRYEQFF.

The chain joins TRBV19 to TRBJ2-7; 8 positions agree with TRBD1. The germline V gene encodes CDR1 LNHDA and CDR2 SQIVND (reference sequence). V lost 7 bases and J lost 0; bases outside the gene matches: 5. CDR3 size: 14 residues. CDR3 sequence reads: CASKWTGSSYEQYF. CDR3 coding DNA: TGTGCCAGTAAATGGACAGGGAGCTCCTACGAGCAGTACTTC. Using reference TRBV19 and TRBJ2-7 for the parts outside the CDR3, the full variable domain is DGGITQSPKYLFRKEGQNVTLSCEQNLNHDAMYWYRQDPGQGLRLIYYSQIVNDFQKGDIAEGYSVSREKKESFPLTVTSAQKNPTAFYLCASKWTGSSYEQYFGPGTRLTVT.

This clone appeared once. V and J are TRBV7-3 and TRBJ1-2, with no clear D. V was pared by 6 bases and J by 4 bases, with 18 bases between. The V gene's germline CDR1 is SGHTA and CDR2 FQGTGA. The CDR3 extends over 15 amino acids. The CDR3 sequence: CASSPSRGPFYGYTF. The CDR3 nucleotides read TGTGCCAGCAGTCCATCGCGGGGTCCTTTCTATGGCTACACCTTC.

The chain uses TRBV6-4 and TRBJ2-2; 7 bases fit TRBD2. V lost 4 bases to trimming and J lost 6 bases; unmatched junction nucleotides: 5. Germline CDR1 MRHNA, CDR2 SNTAGT. The CDR3 runs to 14 residues. The CDR3 sequence is CASSARAGPGELFF. The CDR3 nucleotides read TGTGCCAGCAGTGCACGAGCGGGGCCCGGGGAGCTGTTTTTT.

There are a few counts of this clone. This chain joins TRBV6-1 and TRBJ1-4; TRBD1 is a possible D gene (5 bases). Trimming took 3 bases from V and 6 from J, leaving 14 bases between them. Germline V gene sequence: CDR1 MNHNS, CDR2 SASEGT. The CDR3 has 15 amino acids. For the CDR3, the DNA is TGTGCCAGCAGTGATAATTCAGGGTTTGATGAAAAACTGTTTTTT. Its protein product is CASSDNSGFDEKLFF.

J is TRBJ2-2 and V is TRBV3-1 (or the pseudogene TRBV3-2), with 13 bases lining up with TRBD2. Trimming at V came to 0 bases and at J to 0 bases, leaving 7 bases not matched to a gene. The germline V gene encodes CDR1 LGHDT and CDR2 YNNKEL (reference sequence). The CDR3 sequence is 20 residues long. The CDR3 sequence: CASSQERLAGGLTNTGELFF. CDR3 sequence (DNA): TGTGCCAGCAGCCAAGAGAGACTAGCGGGGGGACTCACGAACACCGGGGAGCTGTTTTTT.

V and J are TRBV7-9 and TRBJ1-4; D ambiguous. The V and J ends lost 4 bases and 7 bases respectively, with 22 bases between them. The germline V gene encodes CDR1 SEHNR and CDR2 FQNEAQ (reference sequence). CDR3 length: 17 residues. CDR3 sequence (DNA): TGTGCCAGCAGCTCACAAGCTTCATGGGCCGGAAGTGAAAAACTGTTTTTT. Protein product: CASSSQASWAGSEKLFF.

V is TRBV3-1 (or the pseudogene TRBV3-2) and J is TRBJ1-1; tentatively, D is TRBD1 (6 bases). V was clipped by 4 bases and J by 0 bases, with 12 bases between them. The CDR3 is 15 amino acids. Germline V CDR1 and CDR2: LGHDT, YNNKEL (reference sequence). CDR3 DNA sequence: TGTGCCAGCAGCCCCTTGACAGGCCTGAACACTGAAGCTTTCTTT. It codes for CASSPLTGLNTEAFF.

The chain employs TRBV13 and TRBJ2-3; 8 bases agree with TRBD2. CDR1 is PRHDT and CDR2 is FYEKMQ in the germline V gene (reference sequence). The CDR3 has 16 amino acids. Trimming cost V 5 bases and J 2 bases; bases outside gene matches: 9. Here the CDR3 reads CASSRPGGAITDTQYF. The CDR3 region has the DNA TGTGCCAGCAGCCGCCCCGGGGGGGCCATCACAGATACGCAGTATTTT.

The gene calls are TRBV7-3 and TRBJ2-1; no reliable D call. Germline-derived CDR1 and CDR2 are SGHTA and FQGTGA. The CDR3 extends over 14 amino acids. V was shortened by 5 bases and J by 8 bases, with 16 bases between the two germline ends. CDR3 nucleotides: TGTGCCAGCAGCCTCCACGTCGCGGCTGATGAGCAGTTCTTC. It codes for CASSLHVAADEQFF.

The chain employs TRBV19 and TRBJ1-2, with 10 bases aligning to TRBD1. Germline CDR1 is LNHDA and CDR2 is SQIVND (reference sequence). This CDR3 region has 13 residues. J gave up 7 bases and V 5 bases, and 4 bases lay outside the gene matches. The CDR3 sequence: CASSPDRGLGYTF. The CDR3 DNA follows: TGTGCCAGTAGTCCCGACAGGGGGCTTGGCTACACCTTC.

The chain is built from TRBV5-1 and TRBJ2-5; 7 positions match TRBD1. Trimming at V came to 2 bases and at J to 2 bases, leaving 3 bases not matched to a gene. The CDR3 has 14 amino acids. Germline values: CDR1 SGHRS, CDR2 YFSETQ. In DNA, the CDR3 is TGCGCCAGCAGCTTAACACAGGGGCAAGAGACCCAGTACTTC. Amino acid sequence: CASSLTQGQETQYF. The entire variable domain, with the rest obtained from reference TRBV5-1 and TRBJ2-5, is as follows: KAGVTQTPRYLIKTRGQQVTLSCSPISGHRSVSWYQQTPGQGLQFLFEYFSETQRNKGNFPGRFSGRQFSNSRSEMNVSTLELGDSALYLCASSLTQGQETQYFGPGTRLLVL.

V is TRBV3-1 (or the pseudogene TRBV3-2) and J is TRBJ1-6, with D maybe TRBD1 (6 bases). V was pared by 1 base and J by 8 bases, with 9 bases between. The CDR3 is 14 residues long. Germline values: CDR1 LGHDT, CDR2 YNNKEL (reference sequence). CDR3 loop: CASSQGTDYSPLHF. The CDR3, as DNA: TGTGCCAGCAGCCAAGGGACAGATTATTCACCCCTCCACTTT.